This T cell receptor beta chain was sequenced in a study of blood T cells in healthy people across ages. Sample-barcoded 5' priming and a J-beta primer mix drove a second PCR of 7 to 11 cycles. One entry per CDR3 protein results from TCRdb running MiXCR on the 5' RACE reads. The profile shows under 2,000,000 distinct CDR3 sequences, just under 50% of them singletons. Trimming removed 2 bases from V and 6 bases from J, with 14 bases in between. This CDR3 is built from 15 residues. Germline-derived CDR1 and CDR2 are SGHVS and FQNEAQ. Sample: blood. The receptor's source is a woman aged 40 to 50 in good health. This chain uses TRBV7-8 with TRBJ2-1; D gene unclear. Written as DNA, the CDR3 is TGTGCCAGCAGCTTATCCCCCGCGATGGGCAATGAGCAGTTCTTC. Its protein is CASSLSPAMGNEQFF.